Below, 31 T cell receptor beta chains from the same sample are listed, as sequenced in a study of post-analysis software for immune sequencing data. Regarding the study as a whole: Relative to controls, patients had about 5 TRBV segments at higher frequency, with TRBV5-6, TRBV5-1 and TRBV20-1 among these.

No antigen has been identified for these receptors. The TCR beta cDNA libraries contained unique molecular identifiers. From the PCR reads, TCRdb called clonotypes with MiXCR, one entry per CDR3 protein. This table has roughly 800,000 distinct CDR3 sequences, 53% appearing once. Sequencing was done on a sample of blood. The source is a girl aged 10-17 years with multiple sclerosis.

This rearrangement joins TRBV6-5 to TRBJ2-3, with D uncertain. This CDR3 comprises 15 residues. From germline, CDR1 is MNHEY and CDR2 SVGAGI. V was pared by 0 bases and J by 2 bases, with 9 bases between. The CDR3 DNA is TGTGCCAGCAGTTACTCGAACGGGCTCACAGATACGCAGTATTTT. Residues: CASSYSNGLTDTQYF.

The gene calls are TRBV7-6 and TRBJ1-1, with unresolved D. V lost 1 base to trimming and J lost 1 base, with 4 bases between them. The CDR3 has 13 amino acids. Per germline, CDR1 SGHVS and CDR2 FNYEAQ. CDR3: CASSLVPNTEAFF. Here the CDR3 DNA reads TGTGCCAGCAGCTTAGTCCCGAACACTGAAGCTTTCTTT.

The rearrangement uses TRBV11-2 and TRBJ1-1, with D unresolved. The CDR3 extends over 13 amino acids. In germline, CDR1 is SGHAT, CDR2 FQNNGV. With 3 bases removed from V and 6 bases from J, the gap between germline ends came to 11 bases. This CDR3 reads CASSLSWGAEAFF. The DNA of the CDR3 is TGTGCCAGCAGCTTGTCGTGGGGAGCTGAAGCTTTCTTT.

As to this clonotype: One junction end does not reproduce the germline sequence, and a read error may be involved. The genes are TRBV12-3 or TRBV12-4 and TRBJ2-6; the match to TRBD1 covers 10 bases. There are 16 residues in the CDR3. The CDR3 sequence is CASSWDRGTGANVLTF. In DNA, the CDR3 is TGCGCCAGCAGTTGGGACAGGGGAACTGGGGCCAACGTCCTGACTTTC.

This clonotype occurred a few times. CDR3 region: CASSQGLATHNEQFF. The CDR3 nucleotides are TGCGCCAGCAGCCAAGGACTAGCGACGCACAATGAGCAGTTCTTC. J is TRBJ2-1 and V is TRBV4-1; 8 positions match TRBD2. There are 15 residues in the CDR3. CDR1 is MGHRA, CDR2 YSYEKL, per germline. Trimming at V came to 1 base and at J to 5 bases, leaving 4 bases not matched to a gene.

The V call is TRBV5-6, the J call TRBJ2-7; D remains unclear. TRBJ2-5 matches the DNA end more closely, so the J call is doubtful. CDR3 length: 14 residues. The germline gives CDR1 SGHDT, CDR2 YYEEEE. CDR3 sequence: CASSLSRNGLTQYF. Here the CDR3 DNA reads TGTGCCAGCAGCCTTAGTCGTAATGGTTTGACCCAGTACTTC.

This chain connects TRBV5-1 to TRBJ2-1; 7 bases match TRBD2. This CDR3 has 16 amino acids. Germline CDR1 reads SGHRS; CDR2 reads YFSETQ. V lost 4 bases and J lost 0; bases outside the gene matches: 7. Written as DNA, the CDR3 is TGCGCCAGCAGCCGGGACTACCTGAGCTCCTACAATGAGCAGTTCTTC. Encoded protein: CASSRDYLSSYNEQFF.

The rearrangement links TRBV9 to TRBJ2-5, with 7 bases lining up with TRBD2. The J call is doubtful: the DNA matches TRBJ2-7 better. This CDR3 contains 15 residues. Per germline, CDR1 SGDLS and CDR2 YYNGEE. The CDR3 DNA reads as TGTGCCAGCAGCGTGGGGGGGACCGATAACTACGAGCAGTACTTC. It encodes CASSVGGTDNYEQYF.

The chain is built from TRBV5-1 and TRBJ2-7; maybe TRBD2 (6 bases). There are 16 residues in the CDR3. Germline assignment: CDR1 SGHRS and CDR2 YFSETQ. Trimming shortened V by 4 bases and J by 2 bases, and 19 bases separated the two germline ends. The CDR3 sequence: CASSRLWRDQTYEQYF. The CDR3 region has the DNA TGCGCCAGCAGCCGGTTATGGCGGGACCAGACCTACGAGCAGTACTTC.

This clonotype was observed a handful of times. The V call is TRBV5-1, the J call TRBJ2-7; 8 bases line up with TRBD1. The trim removed 4 bases at V and 4 bases at J, leaving 16 bases unmatched. The CDR3 is 17 residues long. The germline CDR1 and CDR2 sequences are SGHRS and YFSETQ. CDR3 in amino acids: CASSADRGGYFQYEQYF. CDR3 in DNA: TGCGCCAGCAGCGCCGACAGGGGCGGGTACTTTCAGTACGAGCAGTACTTC. Variable domain in full (rest from reference TRBV5-1 and TRBJ2-7): KAGVTQTPRYLIKTRGQQVTLSCSPISGHRSVSWYQQTPGQGLQFLFEYFSETQRNKGNFPGRFSGRQFSNSRSEMNVSTLELGDSALYLCASSADRGGYFQYEQYFGPGTRLTVT.

The chain is built from TRBV20-1 and TRBJ1-2; 7 bases line up with TRBD1. Germline V gives CDR1 DFQATT, CDR2 SNEGSKA (reference sequence). The CDR3 has 14 amino acids. Losses at the gene ends were 8 bases for V and 5 bases for J; bases not matched to a gene: 14. The CDR3: CSQSQTGTHYGYTF. DNA of the CDR3: TGCAGTCAATCTCAGACAGGGACCCATTATGGCTACACCTTC.

This chain links TRBV20-1 with TRBJ2-5; 8 positions agree with TRBD2. Germline V gene sequence: CDR1 DFQATT, CDR2 SNEGSKA (reference sequence). The CDR3 is 14 amino acids. V trimming: 3 bases; J trimming: 5 bases; junction bases outside the gene matches: 8. The CDR3 coding sequence is TGCAGTGCTAGTGGGGCTAGCGGGTTGGAGACCCAGTACTTC. Residues: CSASGASGLETQYF.

This clonotype was seen a few times. The CDR3 reads CASSPEVNYEQYF. The DNA for the CDR3 is TGTGCCAGCAGCCCAGAGGTCAACTACGAGCAGTACTTC. The chain couples TRBV7-8 to TRBJ2-4; D is ambiguous. The J call may not be correct, given that the DNA end is closer to TRBJ2-7. The CDR3 runs 13 residues. Germline CDR1 SGHVS, CDR2 FQNEAQ.

The chain employs TRBV20-1 and TRBJ1-4; no clear D. The CDR3 is made up of 15 amino acids. V was cut by 4 bases and J by 8 bases, with 20 bases left in between. The germline CDR1 and CDR2 sequences are DFQATT and SNEGSKA (reference sequence). The CDR3 sequence is CSAIRRVSPGEKLFF. Written as DNA, the CDR3 is TGCAGTGCTATACGCCGCGTGAGCCCTGGGGAAAAACTGTTTTTT.

Only a few counts were recorded for this clonotype. The rearrangement joins TRBV6-5 to TRBJ1-5; no definite D call. This CDR3 has 13 amino acids. V gave up 6 bases and J gave up 3 bases, with 9 bases separating them. Germline CDR1 and CDR2: MNHEY and SVGAGI. The CDR3 sequence is CASSPRDNQPQHF. The CDR3 DNA reads TGTGCCAGCAGCCCCCGGGACAATCAGCCCCAGCATTTT.

Details on this clonotype: The junction and the germline gene differ at one end; a read error may be behind it. J is TRBJ1-6 and V is TRBV7-9; 8 nucleotides match TRBD1. Per germline, CDR1 SEHNR and CDR2 FQNEAQ (reference sequence). The CDR3 has 15 residues. The CDR3 sequence is CAGSVTGDYNSPLHF. CDR3 coding DNA: TGTGCCGGCAGCGTGACAGGGGACTATAATTCACCCCTCCACTTT.

The genes are TRBV14 and TRBJ1-2; D might be TRBD1 (5 bases). Germline CDR1 reads SGHDN; CDR2 reads FVKESK. The CDR3 runs to 14 residues. Deletions cut 0 bases from V and 4 bases from J, with 9 bases between. DNA of the CDR3: TGTGCCAGCAGCCAAGATCAGGGACGCTATGGCTACACCTTC. This codes for CASSQDQGRYGYTF.

The genes are TRBV29-1 and TRBJ1-2; D is ambiguous. CDR3 length: 12 amino acids. From germline, CDR1 is SQVTM and CDR2 ANQGSEA. Trimming stripped 4 bases from V and 4 bases from J, with 10 bases between. For the CDR3, the DNA is TGCAGCGTTGTTTCGGGAATCTATGGCTACACCTTC. Translating gives CSVVSGIYGYTF.

J is TRBJ2-7 and V is TRBV4-1, with a tentative D call TRBD2 (6 bases). Trimming removed 0 bases at V and 4 bases at J, with 13 bases between. Germline V gene sequence: CDR1 MGHRA, CDR2 YSYEKL. There are 15 residues in the CDR3. CDR3 amino acids: CASSQDEGGLYEQYF. The CDR3 nucleotides read TGCGCCAGCAGCCAAGATGAAGGAGGGTTATACGAGCAGTACTTC.

This chain uses TRBV5-1 with TRBJ2-1, with 10 bases lining up with TRBD2. Germline V lookup: CDR1 SGHRS, CDR2 YFSETQ. Losses at the gene ends were 0 bases for V and 7 bases for J; bases not matched to a gene: 4. This CDR3 comprises 15 residues. The CDR3 DNA follows: TGCGCCAGCAGCTTGGTAGCGGGAGGACGAAATGAGCAGTTCTTC. Protein sequence: CASSLVAGGRNEQFF.

This clonotype was recorded a few times. The chain employs TRBV12-3 or TRBV12-4 and TRBJ1-2; weak D call: TRBD1 (5 bases). The CDR3 runs 15 residues. The V gene lost 3 bases and the J gene lost 6 bases, with 17 bases spanning the gap. This CDR3 reads CASSLSTGGKDGYTF. In DNA, the CDR3 is TGTGCCAGCAGTTTGTCTACAGGAGGAAAGGATGGCTACACCTTC.

The V gene is TRBV20-1, the J gene TRBJ2-1, with 8 bases fitting TRBD1. The V segment lost 6 bases and the J segment 7 bases; nucleotides outside the gene matches: 8. This CDR3 spans 13 amino acids. Germline CDR1 is DFQATT and CDR2 is SNEGSKA (reference sequence). The CDR3 sequence: CSARGQGRNEQFF. CDR3 in DNA: TGCAGTGCCCGCGGACAGGGAAGAAATGAGCAGTTCTTC.

This sequence joins TRBV30 and TRBJ1-2; D is unclear. The V gene lost 8 bases and the J gene lost 3 bases, with 19 bases spanning the gap. Germline V gives CDR1 GTSNPN, CDR2 SVGIG (reference sequence). The CDR3 spans 14 residues. CDR3 in DNA: TGTGCCCGCAACCCTTTGGAGGGTGACTATGGCTACACCTTC. Translation: CARNPLEGDYGYTF.

The gene calls are TRBV10-3 and TRBJ1-2, with unresolved D. The CDR3 has 13 residues. V was clipped by 0 bases and J by 4 bases, with 6 bases between them. Germline V gives CDR1 ENHRY, CDR2 SYGVKD. CDR3 loop: CAISESSAYGYTF. The CDR3 nucleotides are TGTGCCATCAGTGAGTCGTCAGCCTATGGCTACACCTTC.

This clonotype has just a few counts. The V gene is TRBV29-1, the J gene TRBJ2-7; maybe TRBD2 (5 bases). The CDR3 totals 15 residues. Germline assignment: CDR1 SQVTM and CDR2 ANQGSEA. Between the trimmed V and J ends, which lost 4 bases and 4 bases, there was a span of 20 bases. Here the CDR3 DNA reads TGCAGCGTTGGAGGCCCCTCAGCGGCCGGATACGAGCAGTACTTC. It yields the protein CSVGGPSAAGYEQYF.

This clonotype showed up just once. The rearrangement links TRBV20-1 to TRBJ2-3, with a tentative D call TRBD1 (6 bases). The CDR3 is 17 amino acids. Trimming left V 3 bases short and J 0 bases short, with 19 bases between. CDR1 and CDR2 (germline): DFQATT, SNEGSKA (reference sequence). CDR3 DNA: TGCAGTGCTAGCGCCTTCAAGACAGGCTCTAGCACAGATACGCAGTATTTT. As protein: CSASAFKTGSSTDTQYF.

This clonotype appeared a few times. The rearrangement joins TRBV25-1 to TRBJ2-4, with D possibly TRBD2 on 7 matching bases. The germline gives CDR1 MGHDK, CDR2 SYGVNS. V shed 5 bases and J shed 3 bases, with 17 bases lying between them. The CDR3 spans 16 residues. The CDR3 DNA follows: TGTGCCAGCAGTCAACGAGGGGGGGTCGGCAAAAACATTCAGTACTTC. Translated, it gives CASSQRGGVGKNIQYF.

J is TRBJ1-1 and V is TRBV9; tentatively, D is TRBD1 (5 bases). Trimming removed 3 bases from V and 4 bases from J, with 7 bases in between. The CDR3 extends over 12 amino acids. Germline-derived CDR1 and CDR2 are SGDLS and YYNGEE. The CDR3 loop reads CASSDTGTEAFF. The CDR3 nucleotides read TGTGCCAGCAGCGACACAGGCACTGAAGCTTTCTTT.

The chain couples TRBV20-1 to TRBJ2-1, with 9 bases fitting TRBD2. This CDR3 has 16 amino acids. The V and J ends lost 2 bases and 4 bases, in that order; junction bases with no gene match: 9. Germline V gene sequence: CDR1 DFQATT, CDR2 SNEGSKA (reference sequence). The CDR3 here is CSARIPGLAGYNEQFF. CDR3 in DNA: TGCAGTGCTAGAATTCCGGGACTAGCAGGATACAATGAGCAGTTCTTC.

The CDR3: CSAALRAPHEQFF. CDR3 DNA: TGCAGCGCTGCACTTCGGGCCCCCCATGAGCAGTTCTTC. The chain links TRBV29-1 to TRBJ2-1; D is undetermined. Germline lookup yields CDR1 SQVTM and CDR2 ANQGSEA. The length of the CDR3 is 13 residues. Trimming stripped 7 bases from V and 8 bases from J, with 18 bases between.

The J gene is TRBJ2-5, the V gene TRBV12-3 or TRBV12-4; D gene unclear. The CDR3 is 18 amino acids. The V end was cut by 0 bases, the J end by 2 bases, with 19 bases between. The CDR3 bases are TGTGCCAGCAGTTTAGCGCTTGAATTTGTCAGAGCTCAAGAGACCCAGTACTTC. Translation gives CASSLALEFVRAQETQYF.